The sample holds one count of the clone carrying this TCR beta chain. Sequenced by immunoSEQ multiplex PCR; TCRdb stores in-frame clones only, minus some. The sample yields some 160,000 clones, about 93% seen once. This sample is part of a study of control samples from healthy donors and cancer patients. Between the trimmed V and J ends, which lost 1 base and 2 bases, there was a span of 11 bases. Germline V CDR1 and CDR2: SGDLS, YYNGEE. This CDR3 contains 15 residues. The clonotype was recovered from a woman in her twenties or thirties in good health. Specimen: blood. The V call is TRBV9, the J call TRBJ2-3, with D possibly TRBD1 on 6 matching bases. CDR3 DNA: TGTGCCAGCAGCGTATCAGGGGCAGACACAGATACGCAGTATTTT. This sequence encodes CASSVSGADTDTQYF.